This passage covers 7 T cell receptor beta chains from one sample sequenced in a study of beta chain features in type 1 diabetes. Study-level results: Shortening of TCRB CDR3s, moderate but significant, appeared in all four CD4+ subsets of Type 1 diabetes patients.

Their antigens are not known. Sequenced material consisted of expressed TCRB transcripts (all of the isolated RNA was reverse transcribed). Repertoires were generated with immunoSEQ multiplex PCR, while TCRdb's copy carries only in-frame clones and drops some. The sample lists more than 250,000 clones, approximately 24% seen once, with over 0.01% in the top ten. The sequencing sample was made of naive CD4+ T cells from blood. All receptors derive from a young woman with type 1 diabetes.

The chain uses TRBV30 and TRBJ2-7; TRBD2 aligns across 7 bases. The CDR3 is made up of 15 amino acids. The J segment lost 5 bases and the V segment lost 3 bases, leaving 13 bases of the junction unmatched. The germline gives CDR1 GTSNPN, CDR2 SVGIG (reference sequence). Here the CDR3 reads CAWSAIAGPGNEQYF. CDR3 coding DNA: TGTGCCTGGAGCGCAATAGCGGGCCCGGGGAACGAGCAGTACTTC.

The rearrangement links TRBV30 to TRBJ2-3; D may be TRBD2 (5 bases). CDR1 is GTSNPN and CDR2 is SVGIG in the germline V gene (reference sequence). This CDR3 is built from 14 residues. V dropped 0 bases and J dropped 4 bases, with 11 bases sitting between them. CDR3 DNA sequence: TGTGCCTGGAGTGTACGCTCGAGGGCAGATACGCAGTATTTT. It is translated as CAWSVRSRADTQYF.

This clone was seen more than once but under ten times. The V and J genes are TRBV5-6 and TRBJ2-7, with TRBD2 matching 11 bases. Germline V lookup: CDR1 SGHDT, CDR2 YYEEEE. J was trimmed by 7 bases and V by 0 bases; bases with no gene match: 3. This CDR3 is built from 14 residues. The CDR3, as DNA: TGTGCCAGCAGCTTGGGACTAGCGGGGTGGGAGCAGTACTTC. Translation: CASSLGLAGWEQYF.

The chain couples TRBV6-5 to TRBJ2-7; TRBD1 matches at 7 bases. The CDR3 length is 14 residues. V trimming: 6 bases; J trimming: 2 bases; junction bases outside the gene matches: 7. From germline, CDR1 is MNHEY and CDR2 SVGAGI. The CDR3 DNA sequence: TGTGCCAGCAGATTAGGACAGGCGACCTACGAGCAGTACTTC. Translating gives CASRLGQATYEQYF.

CDR3 loop: CAWKWEGRYTEAFF. CDR3 DNA sequence: TGTGCCTGGAAATGGGAGGGGAGATACACTGAAGCTTTCTTT. This chain links TRBV30 with TRBJ1-1, with D possibly TRBD1 on 5 matching bases. V was pared by 4 bases and J by 3 bases, with 15 bases between. The CDR3 has 14 amino acids. Germline V gives CDR1 GTSNPN, CDR2 SVGIG (reference sequence).

There are a few counts of this clone. The chain joins TRBV29-1 to TRBJ2-5; D is unresolved. This CDR3 contains 14 residues. V was clipped by 3 bases and J by 0 bases, with 11 bases between them. The germline V gene encodes CDR1 SQVTM and CDR2 ANQGSEA. The CDR3 is CSVEIYGYQETQYF. CDR3 DNA sequence: TGCAGCGTTGAGATATATGGCTACCAAGAGACCCAGTACTTC.

The genes are TRBV29-1 and TRBJ2-7, with 12 bases identical to TRBD2. The V gene's germline CDR1 is SQVTM and CDR2 ANQGSEA. J was trimmed by 3 bases and V by 6 bases; bases with no gene match: 9. The CDR3 totals 15 residues. Written as DNA, the CDR3 is TGCAGCGTCGAGGGGACTAGCGGGTCCCTCTACGAGCAGTACTTC. Residues: CSVEGTSGSLYEQYF.